Described below is a single TCR beta chain sequence and its context. Its specificity is not known. These data belong to a study of blood T cells in healthy people across ages. Study findings and constraints: Investigators viewed diversity estimates from one million T cells as underestimates, the study reported.

This CDR3 contains 14 residues. Looked up from germline, CDR1 is MNHEY and CDR2 is SVGEGT. The V segment lost 5 bases and the J segment 3 bases; nucleotides outside the gene matches: 6. Every participating donor contributed about 10 milliliters of peripheral blood through a draw. Each sample yielded at least 6 million isolated PBMCs. Then a second PCR, running roughly 7 to 11 cycles, was carried out with a sample-barcoded 5' primer and a J-beta primer mix. TCRdb independently ran MiXCR on the 5' RACE reads; one entry per CDR3 protein. The sample includes 500,000 to 700,000 distinct CDR3 sequences, around 31% of them seen just once.

The receptor was derived from a woman at least 80 years old in good health. This chain links TRBV6-2 or TRBV6-3 with TRBJ2-7; TRBD1 agrees at 8 bases. Sequenced sample: blood. The CDR3 region has the DNA TGTGCCAGCAGTACGGGGACAGGCGACTACGAGCAGTACTTC. Its protein is CASSTGTGDYEQYF.